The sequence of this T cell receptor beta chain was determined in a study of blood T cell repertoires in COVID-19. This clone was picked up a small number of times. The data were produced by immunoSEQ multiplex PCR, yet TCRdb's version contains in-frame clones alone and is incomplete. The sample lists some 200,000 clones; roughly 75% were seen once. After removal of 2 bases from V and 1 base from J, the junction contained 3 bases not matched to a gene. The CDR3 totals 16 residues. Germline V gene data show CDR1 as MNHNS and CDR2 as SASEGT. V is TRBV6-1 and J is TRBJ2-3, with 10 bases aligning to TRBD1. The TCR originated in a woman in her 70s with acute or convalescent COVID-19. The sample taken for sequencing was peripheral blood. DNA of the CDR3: TGTGCCAGCAGTGAATTTGGACAGGGGGGCACAGATACGCAGTATTTT. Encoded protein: CASSEFGQGGTDTQYF.